These T cell receptor beta chains were read from a single sample in a study of graft-versus-host responses after intestinal transplantation. Assay used: immunoSEQ multiplex PCR; TCRdb lists only in-frame clones, some missing. The data contain 90,000 to 100,000 clones, roughly nine tenths of them singletons. Their target antigens are unknown. Sequenced here: unstimulated CD8+ T cells sorted from spleen or lymph node cells, sampled before intestinal transplant. The receptors derive from a human donor who received an intestinal transplant. CDR3s include the opening cysteine and the closing phenylalanine or tryptophan. D genes are given only for firm matches. Clone sizes are given selectively: once, few, many, or a class where the clone is expanded.

clone size: .
J gene: TRBJ2-7
V gene: TRBV7-9
D gene: .
CDR3 DNA: TGTGCCAGCAGCCTCGGTGTCTCCTACGAGCAGTACTTC
CDR3 protein: CASSLGVSYEQYF

clone size: .
J gene: TRBJ1-1
V gene: TRBV9
D gene: .
CDR3 DNA: TGTGCCAGCAGCGTTGAGGGCCGGAACACTGAAGCTTTCTTT
CDR3 protein: CASSVEGRNTEAFF

clone size: .
J gene: TRBJ2-3
V gene: TRBV7-8
D gene: TRBD2
CDR3 DNA: TGTGCCAGCAGTGACGGGACTACCTACACAGATACGCAGTATTTT
CDR3 protein: CASSDGTTYTDTQYF

clone size: .
J gene: TRBJ2-3
V gene: TRBV28
D gene: .
CDR3 DNA: TGTGCCAGCAGTTTCTCAGATACGCAGTATTTT
CDR3 protein: CASSFSDTQYF

clone size: .
J gene: TRBJ1-4
V gene: TRBV12-5
D gene: TRBD1
CDR3 DNA: TGTGCTAGTGGTTTGGTGAGGACAGGGACCTCAACTAATGAAAAACTGTTTTTT
CDR3 protein: CASGLVRTGTSTNEKLFF

clone size: .
J gene: TRBJ1-1
V gene: TRBV27
D gene: .
CDR3 DNA: TGTGCCAGCAGTTTATTAGGGGGTGAAGCTTTCTTT
CDR3 protein: CASSLLGGEAFF

clone size: .
J gene: TRBJ1-1
V gene: TRBV27
D gene: TRBD1
CDR3 DNA: TGTGCCAGCAGTCCTGTAACAGGGGACACTGAAGCTTTCTTT
CDR3 protein: CASSPVTGDTEAFF

clone size: .
J gene: TRBJ2-4
V gene: TRBV4-1
D gene: .
CDR3 DNA: TGCGCCAGCAGCCGACGGGCAGGGGAATCCAAAAACATTCAGTACTTC
CDR3 protein: CASSRRAGESKNIQYF

clone size: .
J gene: TRBJ2-7
V gene: TRBV4-1
D gene: .
CDR3 DNA: TGCGCCAGCAGCCAAGTTGCGACGGGGACTGCGTACGAGCAGTACTTC
CDR3 protein: CASSQVATGTAYEQYF

clone size: .
J gene: TRBJ2-7
V gene: TRBV6-5
D gene: .
CDR3 DNA: TGTGCCAGCATGGGGGGAGACTACGAGCAGTACTTC
CDR3 protein: CASMGGDYEQYF

clone size: .
J gene: TRBJ1-2
V gene: TRBV6-5
D gene: TRBD1
CDR3 DNA: TGTGCCAGCAGTTACTCGATAGCAGGGGGAGGCTACACCTTC
CDR3 protein: CASSYSIAGGGYTF

clone size: .
J gene: TRBJ2-1
V gene: TRBV11-2
D gene: TRBD2
CDR3 DNA: TGTGCCAGCAGCTCCAGACTAGCGGGAGGCACTGAGCAGTTCTTC
CDR3 protein: CASSSRLAGGTEQFF

clone size: .
J gene: TRBJ2-7
V gene: TRBV19
D gene: TRBD1
CDR3 DNA: TGTGCCAGTAGTACAGGGACAGGGGGCGACGAGCAGTACTTC
CDR3 protein: CASSTGTGGDEQYF

clone size: .
J gene: TRBJ2-1
V gene: TRBV19
D gene: .
CDR3 DNA: TGTGCCAGTAGTATGCCTGGGAGGGAGCAGTTCTTC
CDR3 protein: CASSMPGREQFF

clone size: .
J gene: TRBJ2-7
V gene: TRBV28
D gene: .
CDR3 DNA: TGTGCCAGCAGTTTGACCAGCGTAGGCGAGCAGTACTTC
CDR3 protein: CASSLTSVGEQYF

clone size: .
J gene: TRBJ2-1
V gene: TRBV20-1
D gene: .
CDR3 DNA: TGCAGTGTGGAGCCCAATAATGAGCAGTTCTTC
CDR3 protein: CSVEPNNEQFF

clone size: .
J gene: TRBJ2-3
V gene: TRBV4-1
D gene: .
CDR3 DNA: TGCGCCAGCAGCCAAGGGTTTGCGGCGTCTATTCCTTTT
CDR3 protein: CASSQGFAASIPF

clone size: .
J gene: TRBJ2-7
V gene: TRBV18
D gene: .
CDR3 DNA: TGTGCCAGCTCTCTTACCCGGGACAACTCCTACGAGCAGTACTTC
CDR3 protein: CASSLTRDNSYEQYF

clone size: .
J gene: TRBJ2-5
V gene: TRBV25-1
D gene: TRBD1
CDR3 DNA: TGTGCCAGCAGTGGGGTTCACAGGGGCCAAGAGACCCAGTACTTC
CDR3 protein: CASSGVHRGQETQYF

clone size: .
J gene: TRBJ2-1
V gene: TRBV7-9
D gene: TRBD1
CDR3 DNA: TGTGCCAGCAGCCTTCGCCGGGACAGGGGCAATGGAGAGCAGTTCTTC
CDR3 protein: CASSLRRDRGNGEQFF

clone size: .
J gene: TRBJ2-2
V gene: TRBV19
D gene: TRBD2
CDR3 DNA: TGTGCCAGTGAGGGACTAGCGGGACCCACCGGGGAGCTGTTTTTT
CDR3 protein: CASEGLAGPTGELFF

clone size: once
J gene: TRBJ1-2
V gene: TRBV5-5
D gene: TRBD1
CDR3 DNA: TGTGCCAGCAGGCTGCGGGAGGGGGCGCATGGCTACACCTTC
CDR3 protein: CASRLREGAHGYTF

clone size: .
J gene: TRBJ2-2
V gene: TRBV7-3
D gene: .
CDR3 DNA: TGTGCCAGCAGCTTAACAGGGGCGGCCGGGGAGCTGTTTTTT
CDR3 protein: CASSLTGAAGELFF

clone size: .
J gene: TRBJ2-1
V gene: TRBV5-5
D gene: TRBD2
CDR3 DNA: TGTGCCAGCAGCTTGCGGACTAGCGGGAGAGACAATGAGCAGTTCTTC
CDR3 protein: CASSLRTSGRDNEQFF

clone size: .
J gene: TRBJ2-1
V gene: TRBV29-1
D gene: TRBD1
CDR3 DNA: TGCAGCGCACGGGACAGGGCTTACAATGAGCAGTTCTTC
CDR3 protein: CSARDRAYNEQFF

clone size: .
J gene: TRBJ2-2
V gene: TRBV5-1
D gene: TRBD1
CDR3 DNA: TGCGCCAGCAGCCCTTGGACAGGGGACTATTCGAACACCGGGGAGCTGTTTTTT
CDR3 protein: CASSPWTGDYSNTGELFF

clone size: .
J gene: TRBJ1-6
V gene: TRBV4-1
D gene: .
CDR3 DNA: TGCGCCAGCAGCCAAGACAGGTCTAATCCACCCCTCCACTTT
CDR3 protein: CASSQDRSNPPLHF

clone size: .
J gene: TRBJ2-1
V gene: TRBV15
D gene: TRBD1
CDR3 DNA: TGTGCCACCAGCAGAGATCCGGACAGGCTGTTATATAATGAGCAGTTCTTC
CDR3 protein: CATSRDPDRLLYNEQFF

clone size: .
J gene: TRBJ2-1
V gene: TRBV28
D gene: TRBD1
CDR3 DNA: TGTGCCAGCACCTTAGGCACAGGGGGCAATGAGCAGTTCTTC
CDR3 protein: CASTLGTGGNEQFF

clone size: .
J gene: TRBJ1-1
V gene: TRBV4-1
D gene: .
CDR3 DNA: TGCGCCAGCAGCCAAGATCAAGGCCGACTCGGCACTGAAGCTTTCTTT
CDR3 protein: CASSQDQGRLGTEAFF

clone size: .
J gene: TRBJ2-1
V gene: TRBV4-2
D gene: TRBD2
CDR3 DNA: TGTGCCAGCAGCCAAGAAATCGGGGGGTCTGACTATGAGCAGTTCTTC
CDR3 protein: CASSQEIGGSDYEQFF

clone size: .
J gene: TRBJ1-2
V gene: TRBV20-1
D gene: TRBD1
CDR3 DNA: TGCAGTGCTGACAGGGGTGGCTACACCTTC
CDR3 protein: CSADRGGYTF

clone size: .
J gene: TRBJ1-3
V gene: TRBV7-2
D gene: .
CDR3 DNA: TGTGCCAGCAGCTTAGACGGGGGTACTGGAAACACCATATATTTT
CDR3 protein: CASSLDGGTGNTIYF